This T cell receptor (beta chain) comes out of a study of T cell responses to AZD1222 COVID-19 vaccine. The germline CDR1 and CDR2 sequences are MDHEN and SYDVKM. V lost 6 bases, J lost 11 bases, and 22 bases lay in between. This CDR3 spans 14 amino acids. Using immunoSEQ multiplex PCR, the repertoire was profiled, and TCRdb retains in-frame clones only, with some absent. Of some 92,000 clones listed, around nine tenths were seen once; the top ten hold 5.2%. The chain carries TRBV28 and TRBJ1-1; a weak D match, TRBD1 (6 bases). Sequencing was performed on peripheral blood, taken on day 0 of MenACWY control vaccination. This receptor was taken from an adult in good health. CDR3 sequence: CASSSDFDRTRAFF. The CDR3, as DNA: TGTGCCAGCAGCTCCGACTTCGACAGGACACGGGCTTTCTTT.